A single sample gave rise to the 11 T cell receptor beta chains below, sequenced in a study of T cell responses to AZD1222 COVID-19 vaccine. Some clones are missing from TCRdb's copy, which holds only in-frame ones; the method was immunoSEQ multiplex PCR. The repertoire includes just under 95,000 clones, approximately 90% of them detected once, and about an eighth sits in the top ten. Material: peripheral blood, obtained on day 0 of AZD1222 vaccination. Receptor source: an adult in good health.

The chain links TRBV27 to TRBJ1-5, with D perhaps TRBD1 (6 bases). Trimming cost V 6 bases and J 6 bases, with 12 bases left between them. This CDR3 contains 13 residues. Germline V gene sequence: CDR1 MNHEY, CDR2 SMNVEV (reference sequence). The DNA for the CDR3 is TGTGCCAGCAGCCAACAGGGTTTTCAGCCCCAGCATTTT. This encodes CASSQQGFQPQHF.

The chain combines TRBV5-1 with TRBJ2-7, with 10 bases matching TRBD2. The CDR3 has 18 amino acids. Germline V gene sequence: CDR1 SGHRS, CDR2 YFSETQ. Unmatched junction bases numbered 15, after V lost 4 bases and J lost 2 bases. The CDR3 region is CASSPTPLAGGRTYEQYF. CDR3 bases: TGCGCCAGCAGCCCTACCCCTTTAGCGGGGGGCCGAACCTACGAGCAGTACTTC.

The chain recombines TRBV6-5 with TRBJ1-6, with 7 bases identical to TRBD1. The CDR3 totals 15 residues. The V gene end was trimmed by 5 bases and the J gene end by 9 bases; junction bases not matched to a gene: 10. Germline CDR1 reads MNHEY; CDR2 reads SVGAGI. The CDR3 bases are TGTGCCAGCAGTCCCCCCGGGACAGTCGGTTCACCCCTCCACTTT. Translating gives CASSPPGTVGSPLHF.

V is TRBV5-4 and J is TRBJ2-1; possibly TRBD1 for D (6 bases). CDR1 and CDR2 (germline): SGHNT, YYREEE (reference sequence). The V gene lost 4 bases and the J gene lost 0 bases, with 17 bases spanning the gap. The CDR3 has 17 amino acids. The CDR3 nucleotides read TGTGCCAGCAGCGCCCCGACAGGACCGAGCTCCTACAATGAGCAGTTCTTC. This sequence encodes CASSAPTGPSSYNEQFF.

This rearrangement joins TRBV30 to TRBJ1-5, with D possibly being TRBD1 (6 bases). Trimming removed 1 base from V and 5 bases from J, with 24 bases in between. The CDR3 consists of 18 residues. CDR1 and CDR2 (germline): GTSNPN, SVGIG (reference sequence). The CDR3 bases are TGTGCCTGGAGTGCGAGCCGAACCAACACAGGGTCGGATCAGCCCCAGCATTTT. It translates to CAWSASRTNTGSDQPQHF.

The CDR3 loop is CASSVSGGDFHNEQFF. The CDR3 region has the DNA TGTGCCAGCAGCGTATCAGGGGGCGATTTTCACAATGAGCAGTTCTTC. This rearrangement joins TRBV9 to TRBJ2-1; 8 bases line up with TRBD1. This CDR3 region has 16 residues. Trimming took 1 base from V and 5 from J; bases not matched to a gene: 8. Germline V gene data show CDR1 as SGDLS and CDR2 as YYNGEE.

The V gene is TRBV12-3 or TRBV12-4, the J gene TRBJ1-5; D gene unclear. Between the trimmed V and J ends, which lost 3 bases and 5 bases, there was a span of 8 bases. This CDR3 region has 13 residues. DNA for the CDR3: TGTGCCAGCAGTTTCGCGGCTGATCAGCCCCAGCATTTT. Translated: CASSFAADQPQHF.

V usage is TRBV19 and J usage is TRBJ2-7; 10 nucleotides align to TRBD2. Germline loops: CDR1 LNHDA, CDR2 SQIVND (reference sequence). The trim removed 3 bases at V and 0 bases at J, leaving 5 bases unmatched. CDR3 size: 16 residues. CDR3 amino acids: CASSMPAGGSSYEQYF. CDR3 bases: TGTGCCAGTAGTATGCCAGCGGGGGGGAGCTCCTACGAGCAGTACTTC.

This chain joins TRBV4-2 and TRBJ2-5; 10 bases are a match to TRBD2. CDR1 is LGHNA, CDR2 YNFKEQ, per germline. V was clipped by 0 bases and J by 4 bases; unmatched bases: 8. This CDR3 has 17 residues. In nucleotides, the CDR3 is TGTGCCAGCAGCCAAGATCACCAGCGGGGGGGCATAGAGACCCAGTACTTC. As protein: CASSQDHQRGGIETQYF.

The CDR3 region is CASSPLGGQGAYEQYF. The CDR3 region has the DNA TGTGCCAGCTCACCCTTGGGGGGACAGGGAGCCTACGAGCAGTACTTC. The chain couples TRBV18 to TRBJ2-7, with 9 bases fitting TRBD1. CDR3 length: 16 residues. J was trimmed by 2 bases and V by 3 bases; bases with no gene match: 8. Germline V gene sequence: CDR1 KGHSH, CDR2 LQKENI. Supplemented by reference TRBV18 and TRBJ2-7, the full variable domain reads NAGVMQNPRHLVRRRGQEARLRCSPMKGHSHVYWYRQLPEEGLKFMVYLQKENIIDESGMPKERFSAEFPKEGPSILRIQQVVRGDSAAYFCASSPLGGQGAYEQYFGPGTRLTVT.

The genes are TRBV10-1 and TRBJ1-1; a possible D gene is TRBD1 (5 bases). The germline CDR1 and CDR2 sequences are WNHNN and SYGVQD (reference sequence). CDR3 size: 15 residues. V was pared by 0 bases and J by 4 bases, with 12 bases between. In DNA, the CDR3 is TGCGCCAGCAGTGAGTCAGGGGACTATCGCACTGAAGCTTTCTTT. Translation gives CASSESGDYRTEAFF.